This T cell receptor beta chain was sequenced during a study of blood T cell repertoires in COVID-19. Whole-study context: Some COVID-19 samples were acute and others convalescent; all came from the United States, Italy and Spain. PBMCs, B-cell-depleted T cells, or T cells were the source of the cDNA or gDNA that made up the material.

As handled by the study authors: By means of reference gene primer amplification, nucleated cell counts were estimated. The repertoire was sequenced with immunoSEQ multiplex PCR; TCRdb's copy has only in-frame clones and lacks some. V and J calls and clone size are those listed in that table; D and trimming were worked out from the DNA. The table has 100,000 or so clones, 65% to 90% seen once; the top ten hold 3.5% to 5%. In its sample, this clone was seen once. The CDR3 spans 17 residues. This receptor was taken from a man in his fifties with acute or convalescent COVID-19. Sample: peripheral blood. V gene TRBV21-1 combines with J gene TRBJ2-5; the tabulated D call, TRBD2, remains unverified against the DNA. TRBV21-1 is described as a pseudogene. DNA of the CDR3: TGTGCCAGCAGCAAAGGGTATCTAGCGGGACGTGGAGAGACCCAGTACTTC. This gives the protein CASSKGYLAGRGETQYF.